This TCR beta chain appears in the sequencing data of a study of blood T cell repertoires in COVID-19. Study summary: Both acute and convalescent COVID-19 samples were obtained from the United States, Italy and Spain. Nucleic acid was either cDNA or gDNA, and it came from T cells, B-cell-depleted T cells, or PBMCs.

The CDR3 has 13 residues. Losses at the gene ends were 3 bases for V and 4 bases for J; bases not matched to a gene: 4. The V gene's germline CDR1 is GTSNPN and CDR2 SVGIG (reference sequence). As handled by the study authors: Reference gene primer amplification gave nucleated cell count estimates. Repertoires were generated with immunoSEQ multiplex PCR, while TCRdb's copy carries only in-frame clones and drops some. The DNA was the basis for D and trimming; V, J and clone size are from that table. This table has under 200,000 clones, about 86% appearing once. This TCR came from a man younger than 40 with active or convalescent COVID-19. Sequencing was carried out using peripheral blood. The chain employs TRBV30 and TRBJ1-1; 8 bases align to TRBD1. This chain's CDR3 is CAWRGTGGTEAFF. Written as DNA, the CDR3 is TGTGCCTGGAGAGGTACAGGGGGCACTGAAGCTTTCTTT.